The clone carrying this TCR beta chain appeared a single time. This sample is drawn from a study of blood T cell repertoires in COVID-19. Study in general: The United States, Italy and Spain provided the acute and convalescent COVID-19 samples. The analysed material was cDNA or gDNA that came from T cells, B-cell-depleted T cells, or PBMCs.

The method was immunoSEQ multiplex PCR; TCRdb's version includes in-frame clones alone and lacks a portion of them. In the table there are about 70,000 clones, 75% to 90% of which are singletons. The germline V gene encodes CDR1 GTSNPN and CDR2 SVGIG (reference sequence). The trim removed 5 bases at V and 5 bases at J, leaving 4 bases unmatched. The CDR3 length is 13 residues. This sequence originates from a middle-aged man with COVID-19, enrolled during active disease. The sample taken for sequencing was peripheral blood. This chain uses TRBV30 with TRBJ2-2; TRBD1 matches at 8 bases. The CDR3 protein is CAWRGQGTGELFF. For the CDR3, the DNA is TGTGCCTGGCGCGGACAGGGAACCGGGGAGCTGTTTTTT.